Each of the 29 T cell receptor beta chains below was sequenced from the same sample in a study of blood T cell repertoires in COVID-19. The assay was immunoSEQ multiplex PCR, and TCRdb's table has in-frame clones only and misses some. Found here are about 200,000 clones, 84% of them singletons; the top ten hold roughly 13%. Input material: peripheral blood. These receptors all come from a human donor in a cohort sampled during active COVID-19.

The rearrangement uses TRBV5-1 and TRBJ2-7, with D hard to call. Looked up from germline, CDR1 is SGHRS and CDR2 is YFSETQ. Trimming removed 0 bases at V and 7 bases at J, with 14 bases between. The CDR3 is 14 amino acids. The CDR3: CASSLDLVVGEQYF. CDR3 coding DNA: TGCGCCAGCAGCTTGGATCTAGTGGTAGGAGAGCAGTACTTC.

For the CDR3, the DNA is TGTGCCAGCAGTAGGCAGGGAAAACTTAATGAGCAGTTCTTC. Encoded protein: CASSRQGKLNEQFF. The chain uses TRBV6-5 and TRBJ2-1; D perhaps matches TRBD1 (5 bases). The ends were cut back, 5 bases at V and 7 bases at J, with 15 bases in the middle. CDR3 length equals 14 residues. Germline CDR1 and CDR2: MNHEY and SVGAGI.

The chain employs TRBV15 and TRBJ1-1; D possibly corresponds to TRBD1 (6 bases). V lost 1 base to trimming and J lost 5 bases, with 11 bases between them. CDR1 is LNHNV, CDR2 YYDKDF, per germline (reference sequence). This CDR3 has 14 residues. This CDR3 reads CATSRAGTRTEAFF. CDR3 coding DNA: TGTGCCACCAGCAGAGCCGGGACACGGACTGAAGCTTTCTTT.

In its sample, this clone was seen many times. The chain employs TRBV19 and TRBJ2-4; D perhaps matches TRBD1 (9 bases). V was shortened by 5 bases and J by 9 bases, with 17 bases between the two germline ends. Germline V gene lookup returns CDR1 LNHDA and CDR2 SQIVND (reference sequence). This CDR3 comprises 14 residues. CDR3 sequence: CASSAQGAGGIQYF. The CDR3 DNA reads as TGTGCCAGTAGTGCACAGGGGGCGGGGGGCATTCAGTACTTC.

This chain joins TRBV18 and TRBJ2-7; D is perhaps TRBD2 (5 bases). The CDR3 length is 13 residues. Germline V gene sequence: CDR1 KGHSH, CDR2 LQKENI. CDR3 sequence (DNA): TGTGCCAGCTCACCAGAATACGGAGTGCACTCGGAGGTA. Amino acid sequence: CASSPEYGVHSEV.

The CDR3: CATSPPGGIRHF. The CDR3 nucleotides are TGTGCCACCAGCCCCCCAGGGGGCATCCGCCATTTT. The V and J genes are TRBV24-1 and TRBJ1-5; 8 nucleotides agree with TRBD1. Losses at the gene ends were 7 bases for V and 16 bases for J; bases not matched to a gene: 11. Germline-derived CDR1 and CDR2 are KGHDR and SFDVKD. CDR3 length equals 12 residues.

The chain links TRBV7-8 to TRBJ2-1; TRBD2 aligns across 13 bases. Trimming removed 0 bases from V and 5 bases from J; junction bases left unmatched: 10. CDR1 and CDR2 from the germline V gene are SGHVS and FQNEAQ. This CDR3 is built from 19 residues. CDR3 sequence (DNA): TGTGCCAGCAGCTTAGCGATTTACACTAGCGGGAGGGCCCACAATGAGCAGTTCTTC. Translating gives CASSLAIYTSGRAHNEQFF.

This clone was seen only a few times. CDR3 in amino acids: CASSSPGLAGVHEQYF. The DNA for the CDR3 is TGTGCCAGCAGCTCCCCGGGACTAGCGGGAGTGCACGAGCAGTACTTC. The genes are TRBV5-6 and TRBJ2-7; 14 bases are shared with TRBD2. The germline gives CDR1 SGHDT, CDR2 YYEEEE. This CDR3 contains 16 residues. V was clipped by 3 bases and J by 5 bases; unmatched bases: 7. Combining the CDR3 with reference TRBV5-6 and TRBJ2-7 gives the whole variable domain DAGVTQSPTHLIKTRGQQVTLRCSPKSGHDTVSWYQQALGQGPQFIFQYYEEEERQRGNFPDRFSGHQFPNYSSELNVNALLLGDSALYLCASSSPGLAGVHEQYFGPGTRLTVT.

The genes are TRBV29-1 and TRBJ2-6, with TRBD1 matching 7 bases. The CDR3 runs 15 residues. Germline-derived CDR1 and CDR2 are SQVTM and ANQGSEA. J lost 0 bases, V lost 6 bases, and 5 bases had no gene match. In DNA form, the CDR3 reads TGCAGCGTCGGACAGGACCCCTCTGGGGCCAACGTCCTGACTTTC. Translating it yields CSVGQDPSGANVLTF.

The rearrangement joins TRBV7-2 to TRBJ1-5, with D maybe TRBD1 (5 bases). V was shortened by 5 bases and J by 4 bases, with 9 bases between the two germline ends. This CDR3 is built from 13 residues. CDR1 SGHTA and CDR2 FQGNSA come from the germline V gene. For the CDR3, the DNA is TGTGCCAGCAGCACCGCAGGGAATCAGCCCCAGCATTTT. It translates to CASSTAGNQPQHF.

V and J are TRBV13 and TRBJ1-1; 8 bases line up with TRBD1. The length of the CDR3 is 14 residues. The V segment lost 6 bases and the J segment 5 bases; nucleotides outside the gene matches: 8. Germline-derived CDR1 and CDR2 are PRHDT and FYEKMQ (reference sequence). The CDR3 is CASRAGGSETEAFF. CDR3 bases: TGTGCCAGCAGGGCAGGGGGCAGTGAGACTGAAGCTTTCTTT.

The chain uses TRBV9 and TRBJ1-4; TRBD1 aligns across 7 bases. V trimming: 4 bases; J trimming: 5 bases; junction bases outside the gene matches: 8. The CDR3 is 15 residues long. Germline V CDR1 and CDR2: SGDLS, YYNGEE. The CDR3 loop reads CASSPRQGGNEKLFF. As DNA, the CDR3 is TGTGCCAGCAGCCCCAGACAGGGTGGGAATGAAAAACTGTTTTTT.

J is TRBJ2-5 and V is TRBV12-3 or TRBV12-4; maybe TRBD1 (6 bases). The CDR3 totals 13 residues. Trimming stripped 4 bases from V and 4 bases from J, with 10 bases between. The DNA of the CDR3 is TGTGCCAGCAGTTCATGGGGGCTAGAGACCCAGTACTTC. It yields the protein CASSSWGLETQYF.

Worth noting for this clone: Other DNA sequences in the sample encode the same CDR3. V usage is TRBV18 and J usage is TRBJ2-3; D unclear. V lost 2 bases, J lost 4 bases, and 7 bases lay in between. The CDR3 loop spans 13 amino acids. From germline, CDR1 is KGHSH and CDR2 LQKENI. The CDR3 bases are TGTGCCAGCTCACCAGGCGGAGCAGATACGCAGTATTTT. Protein sequence: CASSPGGADTQYF.

The chain has TRBV6-6 and TRBJ1-1; D gene unclear. This CDR3 is built from 13 residues. Germline loops: CDR1 MNHNY, CDR2 SVGAGI (reference sequence). V gave up 6 bases and J gave up 5 bases, with 13 bases separating them. This CDR3 is CASRQVPRTEAFF. In DNA form, the CDR3 reads TGTGCCAGCAGACAAGTACCGCGGACTGAAGCTTTCTTT.

The chain joins TRBV5-1 to TRBJ1-3, with D hard to call. The CDR3 sequence is 15 residues long. Germline loops: CDR1 SGHRS, CDR2 YFSETQ. Trimming took off 5 bases at V and 0 bases at J, with 12 bases between the two ends. The CDR3 here is CASRVSSGSGNTIYF. The CDR3 DNA reads TGCGCCAGCAGAGTAAGTTCGGGCTCTGGAAACACCATATATTTT. The full variable domain, its missing parts supplied by reference TRBV5-1 and TRBJ1-3, is KAGVTQTPRYLIKTRGQQVTLSCSPISGHRSVSWYQQTPGQGLQFLFEYFSETQRNKGNFPGRFSGRQFSNSRSEMNVSTLELGDSALYLCASRVSSGSGNTIYFGEGSWLTVV.

The chain joins TRBV15 to TRBJ1-2; D may be TRBD1 (5 bases). The CDR3 contains 15 residues. In germline, CDR1 is LNHNV, CDR2 YYDKDF (reference sequence). V was trimmed by 0 bases and J by 7 bases, leaving 15 bases between them. The CDR3 reads CATSRERQGRSGYTF. The CDR3 DNA follows: TGTGCCACCAGCAGAGAAAGGCAGGGAAGGTCTGGCTACACCTTC.

This clone has a handful of counts. V usage is TRBV4-2 and J usage is TRBJ2-1; 7 bases are a match to TRBD2. In germline, CDR1 is LGHNA, CDR2 YNFKEQ. The CDR3 is made up of 18 amino acids. V was clipped by 0 bases and J by 5 bases; unmatched bases: 13. For the CDR3, the DNA is TGTGCCAGCAGCCAAGATATGTGGGCGGGAGAGGGGAACAATGAGCAGTTCTTC. Its protein product is CASSQDMWAGEGNNEQFF.

The chain couples TRBV5-1 to TRBJ1-1; D remains ambiguous. Per germline, CDR1 SGHRS and CDR2 YFSETQ. CDR3 size: 14 residues. V shed 0 bases and J shed 1 base, with 7 bases lying between them. The CDR3 here is CASSLGPPNTEAFF. DNA for the CDR3: TGCGCCAGCAGCTTGGGGCCCCCGAACACTGAAGCTTTCTTT.

The chain is built from TRBV18 and TRBJ2-5; 8 bases map to TRBD1. CDR3 length: 15 residues. The V and J ends lost 3 bases and 1 base, in that order; junction bases with no gene match: 4. CDR1 is KGHSH and CDR2 is LQKENI in the germline V gene. For the CDR3, the DNA is TGTGCCAGCTCACCGCAGGACAGGGTCCAAGAGACCCAGTACTTC. This sequence encodes CASSPQDRVQETQYF.

This chain connects TRBV5-5 to TRBJ2-5; D not resolved. Looked up from germline, CDR1 is SGHKS and CDR2 is YYEKEE (reference sequence). The CDR3 runs 13 residues. V shed 4 bases and J shed 5 bases, with 12 bases lying between them. The CDR3 DNA reads TGTGCCAGCAGCAAAATAGTGGGCGAGACCCAGTACTTC. Its translation is CASSKIVGETQYF.

V gene TRBV20-1 combines with J gene TRBJ1-1, with a tentative D call TRBD1 (5 bases). Germline V gives CDR1 DFQATT, CDR2 SNEGSKA (reference sequence). This CDR3 has 11 amino acids. The V and J ends lost 8 bases and 0 bases respectively, with 7 bases between them. The CDR3 DNA sequence: TGCAGTCAGACAGTGAACACTGAAGCTTTCTTT. Encoded protein: CSQTVNTEAFF.

The chain uses TRBV25-1 and TRBJ2-7; 10 nucleotides line up with TRBD2. The CDR3 runs to 14 residues. Germline values: CDR1 MGHDK, CDR2 SYGVNS. J gave up 4 bases and V 8 bases, and 8 bases lay outside the gene matches. CDR3 coding DNA: TGTGCCAGCTCAGGACTAGCGGAAAATTACGAGCAGTACTTC. Its translation: CASSGLAENYEQYF.

V is TRBV19 and J is TRBJ2-1, with 12 nucleotides matching TRBD2. CDR3 size: 14 residues. Germline CDR1 is LNHDA and CDR2 is SQIVND (reference sequence). The V segment lost 3 bases and the J segment 6 bases; nucleotides outside the gene matches: 0. The CDR3 protein is CASSMGLAGNEQFF. In DNA, the CDR3 is TGTGCCAGTAGTATGGGACTAGCGGGCAATGAGCAGTTCTTC.

In its sample, this clone was seen a few times. The chain joins TRBV5-5 to TRBJ2-1; 8 nucleotides match TRBD2. Trimming cost V 3 bases and J 0 bases; bases outside gene matches: 8. Germline CDR1 and CDR2: SGHKS and YYEKEE (reference sequence). This CDR3 is built from 17 residues. Written as DNA, the CDR3 is TGTGCCAGCAGCTCCCGCCACGGGGGGGGCTCCTACAATGAGCAGTTCTTC. Its translation is CASSSRHGGGSYNEQFF.

J is TRBJ2-3 and V is TRBV4-1; D perhaps matches TRBD2 (5 bases). CDR3 length equals 18 residues. Germline-derived CDR1 and CDR2 are MGHRA and YSYEKL. V was shortened by 0 bases and J by 1 base, with 17 bases between the two germline ends. The DNA for the CDR3 is TGCGCCAGCAGCCAAGAAGGGTACCGGGCCGGGGGCACAGATACGCAGTATTTT. The encoded protein is CASSQEGYRAGGTDTQYF.

The V gene is TRBV5-1, the J gene TRBJ2-2; possible D gene TRBD1, 6 bases. Trimming pared 0 bases from V and 4 bases from J, leaving 13 bases between. CDR1 and CDR2 from the germline V gene are SGHRS and YFSETQ. This CDR3 has 16 residues. In DNA form, the CDR3 reads TGCGCCAGCAGCTTGGATGGACAGCCTCCCACCGGGGAGCTGTTTTTT. The encoded protein is CASSLDGQPPTGELFF.

This chain joins TRBV5-1 and TRBJ2-7, with 14 bases aligning to TRBD2. J gave up 4 bases and V 2 bases, and 11 bases lay outside the gene matches. Germline lookup yields CDR1 SGHRS and CDR2 YFSETQ. This CDR3 comprises 18 residues. CDR3 nucleotides: TGCGCCAGCAGCTTAAGCGGACTAGCGGGAGGACCTCAGTACGAGCAGTACTTC. Translated, it gives CASSLSGLAGGPQYEQYF.

Details on this clone: This may arise from a read error, as a much more abundant clone is one base away. The chain is built from TRBV5-1 and TRBJ1-1, with 9 bases that match TRBD1. The CDR3 runs 13 residues. CDR1 and CDR2 from the germline V gene are SGHRS and YFSETQ. V shed 2 bases and J 4 bases; nucleotides not matched to a gene: 0. The CDR3 sequence is CASSLQGATEAFF. In DNA form, the CDR3 reads TGCGCCAGCAGCTTACAGGGGGCCACTGAAGCTTTCTTT.